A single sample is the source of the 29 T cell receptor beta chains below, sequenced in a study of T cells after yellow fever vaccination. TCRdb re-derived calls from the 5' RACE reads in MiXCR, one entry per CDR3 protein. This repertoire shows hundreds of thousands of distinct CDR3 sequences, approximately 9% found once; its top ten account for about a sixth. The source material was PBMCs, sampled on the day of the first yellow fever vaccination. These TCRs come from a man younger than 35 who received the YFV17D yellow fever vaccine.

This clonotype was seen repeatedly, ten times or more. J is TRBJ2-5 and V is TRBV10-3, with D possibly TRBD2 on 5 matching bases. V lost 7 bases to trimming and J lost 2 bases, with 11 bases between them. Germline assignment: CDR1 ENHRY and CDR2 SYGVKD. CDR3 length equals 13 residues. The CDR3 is CAITRGVQETQYF. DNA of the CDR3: TGTGCCATCACCCGGGGAGTACAAGAGACCCAGTACTTC.

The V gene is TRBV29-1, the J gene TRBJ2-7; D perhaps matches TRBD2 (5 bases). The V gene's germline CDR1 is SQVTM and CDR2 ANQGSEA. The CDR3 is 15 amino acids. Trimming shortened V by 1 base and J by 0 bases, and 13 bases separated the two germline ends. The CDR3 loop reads CSVEARVARSYEQYF. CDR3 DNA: TGCAGCGTTGAAGCGAGGGTCGCCCGCTCCTACGAGCAGTACTTC.

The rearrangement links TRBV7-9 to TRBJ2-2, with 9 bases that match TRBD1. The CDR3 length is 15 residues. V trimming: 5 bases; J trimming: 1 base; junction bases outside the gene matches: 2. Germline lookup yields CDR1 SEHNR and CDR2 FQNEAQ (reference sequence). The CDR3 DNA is TGTGCCAGCAGCGGACAGGGGCAGAACACCGGGGAGCTGTTTTTT. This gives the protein CASSGQGQNTGELFF.

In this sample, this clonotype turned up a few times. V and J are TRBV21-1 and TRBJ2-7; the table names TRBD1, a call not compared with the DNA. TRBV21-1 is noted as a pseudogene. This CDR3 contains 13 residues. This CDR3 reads CASKGDRNDEQYV. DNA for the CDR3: TGTGCCAGCAAGGGGGACAGGAATGACGAGCAGTACGTC.

The CDR3 sequence: CASSFGTGQLFF. CDR3 coding DNA: TGTGCCAGCAGCTTTGGGACAGGGCAACTGTTTTTT. This chain uses TRBV7-9 with TRBJ1-4, with 9 bases aligning to TRBD1. V lost 3 bases and J lost 12; bases outside the gene matches: 2. Germline V CDR1 and CDR2: SEHNR, FQNEAQ (reference sequence). The CDR3 consists of 12 residues.

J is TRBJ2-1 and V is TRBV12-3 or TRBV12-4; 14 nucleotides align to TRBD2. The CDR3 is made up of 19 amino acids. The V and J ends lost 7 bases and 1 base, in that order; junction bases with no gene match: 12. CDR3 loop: CASTSLGTSGGRSYNEQFF. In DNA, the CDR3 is TGTGCCAGCACCTCCCTTGGGACTAGCGGGGGCCGGTCCTACAATGAGCAGTTCTTC.

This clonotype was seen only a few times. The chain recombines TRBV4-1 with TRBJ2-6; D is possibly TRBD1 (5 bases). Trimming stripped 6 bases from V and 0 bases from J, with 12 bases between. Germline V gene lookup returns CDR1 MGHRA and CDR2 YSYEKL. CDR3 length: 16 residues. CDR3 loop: CASRFTGYSGANVLTF. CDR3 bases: TGCGCCAGCAGATTTACAGGTTACTCTGGGGCCAACGTCCTGACTTTC.

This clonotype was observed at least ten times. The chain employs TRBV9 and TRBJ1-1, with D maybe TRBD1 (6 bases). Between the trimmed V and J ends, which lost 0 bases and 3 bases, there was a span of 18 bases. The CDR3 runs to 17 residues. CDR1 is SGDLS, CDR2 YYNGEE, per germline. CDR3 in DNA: TGTGCCAGCAGCGTAGTAATCTTACAGGGTTTCGACACTGAAGCTTTCTTT. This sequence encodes CASSVVILQGFDTEAFF.

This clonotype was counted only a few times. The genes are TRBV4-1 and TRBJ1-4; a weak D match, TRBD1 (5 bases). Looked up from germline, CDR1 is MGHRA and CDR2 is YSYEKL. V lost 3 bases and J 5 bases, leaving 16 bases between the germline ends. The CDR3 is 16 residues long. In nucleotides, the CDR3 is TGCGCCAGCAGCCAGTCTCAACAGGCGGGGAATGAAAAACTGTTTTTT. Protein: CASSQSQQAGNEKLFF.

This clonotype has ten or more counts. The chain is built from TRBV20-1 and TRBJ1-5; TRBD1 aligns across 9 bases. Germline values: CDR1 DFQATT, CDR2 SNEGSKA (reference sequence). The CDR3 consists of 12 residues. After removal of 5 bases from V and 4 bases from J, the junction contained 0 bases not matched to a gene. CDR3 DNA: TGCAGTGCTGGGACAGGGAATCAGCCCCAGCATTTT. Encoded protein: CSAGTGNQPQHF.

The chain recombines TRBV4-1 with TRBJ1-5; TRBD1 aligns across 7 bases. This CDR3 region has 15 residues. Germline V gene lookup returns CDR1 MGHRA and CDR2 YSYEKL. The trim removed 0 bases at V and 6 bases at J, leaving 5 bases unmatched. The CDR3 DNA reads TGCGCCAGCAGCCAAGAACCGGGACAGCTTCAGCCCCAGCATTTT. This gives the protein CASSQEPGQLQPQHF.

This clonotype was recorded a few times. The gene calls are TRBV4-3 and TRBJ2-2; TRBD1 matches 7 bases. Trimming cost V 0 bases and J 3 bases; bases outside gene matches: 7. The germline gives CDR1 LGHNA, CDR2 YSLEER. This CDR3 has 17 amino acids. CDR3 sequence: CASSQESVQGYTGELFF. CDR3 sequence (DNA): TGCGCCAGCAGCCAAGAATCAGTACAGGGGTACACCGGGGAGCTGTTTTTT.

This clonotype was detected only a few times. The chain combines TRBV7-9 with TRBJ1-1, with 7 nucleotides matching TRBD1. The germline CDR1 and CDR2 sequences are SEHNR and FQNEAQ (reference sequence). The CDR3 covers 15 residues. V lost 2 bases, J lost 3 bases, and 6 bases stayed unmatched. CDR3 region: CASSLTGAWDTEAFF. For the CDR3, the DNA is TGTGCCAGCAGCTTAACAGGGGCGTGGGACACTGAAGCTTTCTTT.

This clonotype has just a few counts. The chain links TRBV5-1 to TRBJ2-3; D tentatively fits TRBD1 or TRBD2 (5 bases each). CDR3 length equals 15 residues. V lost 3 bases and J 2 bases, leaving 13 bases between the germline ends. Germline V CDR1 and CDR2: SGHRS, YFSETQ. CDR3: CASSWGWGNTDTQYF. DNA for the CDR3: TGCGCCAGCAGCTGGGGCTGGGGGAACACAGATACGCAGTATTTT. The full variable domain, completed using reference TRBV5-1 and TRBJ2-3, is KAGVTQTPRYLIKTRGQQVTLSCSPISGHRSVSWYQQTPGQGLQFLFEYFSETQRNKGNFPGRFSGRQFSNSRSEMNVSTLELGDSALYLCASSWGWGNTDTQYFGPGTRLTVL.

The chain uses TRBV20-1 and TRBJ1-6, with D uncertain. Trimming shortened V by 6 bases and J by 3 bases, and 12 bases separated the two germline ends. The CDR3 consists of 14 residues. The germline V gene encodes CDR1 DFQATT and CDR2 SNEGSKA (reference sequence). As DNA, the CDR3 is TGCAGTGCAAGACGAACAGACTATAATTCACCCCTCCACTTT. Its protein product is CSARRTDYNSPLHF.

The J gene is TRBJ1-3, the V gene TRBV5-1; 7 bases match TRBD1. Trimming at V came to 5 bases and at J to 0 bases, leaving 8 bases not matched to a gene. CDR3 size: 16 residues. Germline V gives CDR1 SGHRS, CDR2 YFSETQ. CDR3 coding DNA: TGCGCCAGCAGATACGAGACAGGGACCTCTGGAAACACCATATATTTT. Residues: CASRYETGTSGNTIYF.

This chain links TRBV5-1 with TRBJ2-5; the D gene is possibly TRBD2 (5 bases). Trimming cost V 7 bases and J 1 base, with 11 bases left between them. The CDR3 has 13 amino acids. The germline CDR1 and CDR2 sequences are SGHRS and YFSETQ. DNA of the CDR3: TGCGCCAGCGGACGGGGAGTCCAAGAGACCCAGTACTTC. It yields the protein CASGRGVQETQYF.

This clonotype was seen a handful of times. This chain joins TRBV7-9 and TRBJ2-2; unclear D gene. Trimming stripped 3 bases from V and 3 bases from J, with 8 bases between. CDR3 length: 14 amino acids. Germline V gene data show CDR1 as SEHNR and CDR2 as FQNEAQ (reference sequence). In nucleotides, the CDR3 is TGTGCCAGCAGCTTTTGGACGGACACCGGGGAGCTGTTTTTT. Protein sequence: CASSFWTDTGELFF.

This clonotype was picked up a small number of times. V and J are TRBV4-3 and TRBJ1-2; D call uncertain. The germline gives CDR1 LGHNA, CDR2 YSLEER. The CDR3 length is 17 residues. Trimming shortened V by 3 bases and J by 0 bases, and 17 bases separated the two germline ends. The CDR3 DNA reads TGCGCCAGCAGCCAGATCTTTGGGTGGAAAGCTAACTATGGCTACACCTTC. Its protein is CASSQIFGWKANYGYTF.

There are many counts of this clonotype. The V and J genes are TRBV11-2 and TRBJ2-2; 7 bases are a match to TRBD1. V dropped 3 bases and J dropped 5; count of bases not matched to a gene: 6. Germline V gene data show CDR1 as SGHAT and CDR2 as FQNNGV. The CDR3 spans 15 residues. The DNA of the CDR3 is TGTGCCAGCAGCTTCACGATACAGGGGACCGGGGAGCTGTTTTTT. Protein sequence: CASSFTIQGTGELFF.

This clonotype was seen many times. The DNA of the CDR3 is TGTGCCACCAGCGGTACAGGGTCACGGCAGCCCCAGCATTTT. Protein product: CATSGTGSRQPQHF. The chain has TRBV15 and TRBJ1-5; TRBD1 is a possible D gene (6 bases). Germline V CDR1 and CDR2: LNHNV, YYDKDF (reference sequence). The length of the CDR3 is 14 residues. V was cut by 5 bases and J by 7 bases, with 15 bases left in between. The full variable domain, rest sourced from reference TRBV15 and TRBJ1-5, is DAMVIQNPRYQVTQFGKPVTLSCSQTLNHNVMYWYQQKSSQAPKLLFHYYDKDFNNEADTPDNFQSRRPNTSFCFLDIRSPGLGDTAMYLCATSGTGSRQPQHFGDGTRLSIL.

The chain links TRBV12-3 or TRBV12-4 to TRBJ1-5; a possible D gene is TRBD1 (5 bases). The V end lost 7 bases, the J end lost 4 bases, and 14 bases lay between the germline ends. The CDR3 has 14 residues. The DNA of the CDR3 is TGTGCCAGCAACCCCGGGGGACCTAATCAGCCCCAGCATTTT. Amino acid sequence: CASNPGGPNQPQHF.

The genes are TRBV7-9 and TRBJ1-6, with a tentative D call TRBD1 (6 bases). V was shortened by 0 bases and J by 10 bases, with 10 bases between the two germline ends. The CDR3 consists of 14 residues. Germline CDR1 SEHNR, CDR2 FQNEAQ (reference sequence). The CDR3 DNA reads TGTGCCAGCAGCTTAGCACAGGGTTCCTCACCCCTCCACTTT. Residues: CASSLAQGSSPLHF.

In nucleotides, the CDR3 is TGTGCCAGCACCATAGGTGGTGAGCTCCAAGAGACCCAGTACTTC. Protein sequence: CASTIGGELQETQYF. The chain uses TRBV7-9 and TRBJ2-5; no firm D call. The CDR3 has 15 amino acids. Deletions cut 7 bases from V and 1 base from J, with 16 bases between. The germline CDR1 and CDR2 sequences are SEHNR and FQNEAQ (reference sequence).

The CDR3 sequence is CACSLIPGQGPSSYEQYV. Here the CDR3 DNA reads TGTGCCTGCAGTTTAATCCCGGGACAGGGGCCGAGCTCCTACGAGCAGTACGTC. The gene calls are TRBV12-3 or TRBV12-4 and TRBJ2-7; TRBD1 matches 10 bases. This CDR3 has 18 amino acids.

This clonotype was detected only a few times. The CDR3 is CASSPTRGPYNEQFF. CDR3 coding DNA: TGTGCCAGCAGCCCGACCCGCGGGCCCTACAATGAGCAGTTCTTC. The chain has TRBV11-2 and TRBJ2-1, with D possibly matching TRBD2 (5 bases). The CDR3 length is 15 residues. Germline lookup yields CDR1 SGHAT and CDR2 FQNNGV. V lost 5 bases to trimming and J lost 2 bases, with 13 bases between them.

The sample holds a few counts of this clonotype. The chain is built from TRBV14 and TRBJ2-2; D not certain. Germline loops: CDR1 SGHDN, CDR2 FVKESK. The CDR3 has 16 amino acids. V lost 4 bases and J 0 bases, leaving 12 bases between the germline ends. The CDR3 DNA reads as TGTGCCAGCAGCCGTAGTGTAACGGCGAACACCGGGGAGCTGTTTTTT. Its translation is CASSRSVTANTGELFF.

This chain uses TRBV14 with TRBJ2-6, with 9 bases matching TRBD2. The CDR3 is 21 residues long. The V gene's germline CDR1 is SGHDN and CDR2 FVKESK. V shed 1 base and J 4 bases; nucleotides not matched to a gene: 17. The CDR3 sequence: CASSQVSASGVFVPGANVLTF. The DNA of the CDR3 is TGTGCCAGCAGCCAAGTTTCCGCTAGCGGGGTATTTGTCCCCGGGGCCAACGTCCTGACTTTC.

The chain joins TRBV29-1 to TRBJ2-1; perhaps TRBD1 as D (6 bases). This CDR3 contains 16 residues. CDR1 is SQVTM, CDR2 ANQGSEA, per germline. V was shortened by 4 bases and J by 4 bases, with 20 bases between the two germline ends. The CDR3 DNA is TGCAGCGTTGGAACAGGGAGCTCACTATATTACAATGAGCAGTTCTTC. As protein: CSVGTGSSLYYNEQFF.